This TCR beta chain was sequenced during a study of cytomegalovirus exposure and HLA in healthy donors. Produced via immunoSEQ multiplex PCR; TCRdb's table is partial and in-frame only. This repertoire shows some 260,000 clones, 90% found once; its top ten account for approximately 3%. The sequenced sample was PBMCs. The receptor was isolated from a young woman in good health and CMV-seronegative.

The CDR3 protein is CASSFIAGVGNEQYF. As DNA, the CDR3 is TGTGCCAGCAGTTTTATAGCGGGAGTCGGGAACGAGCAGTACTTC. The chain carries TRBV27 and TRBJ2-5; TRBD2 aligns across 9 bases. The J call is doubtful: the DNA matches TRBJ2-7 better. The CDR3 sequence is 15 residues long. The germline V gene has CDR1 MNHEY and CDR2 SMNVEV (reference sequence).